These 10 T cell receptor beta chains originate from one sample sequenced in a study of blood T cell repertoires in COVID-19. Sequencing used immunoSEQ multiplex PCR; TCRdb keeps in-frame clones, though not all of them. The sample has 75,000 to 80,000 clones, 80% to 90% seen once; the top ten hold 15% to 20%. Sequencing used peripheral blood. These receptors originate from a woman aged 60-75 years with acute or convalescent COVID-19.

The chain links TRBV28 to TRBJ1-2; no clear D gene. This CDR3 contains 15 residues. Germline CDR1 MDHEN, CDR2 SYDVKM. Trimming removed 3 bases from V and 8 bases from J, with 19 bases in between. CDR3 DNA sequence: TGTGCCAGCAGTTTGGTTGGGCAGGATTTCGACGGCTACACCTTC. Translation: CASSLVGQDFDGYTF.

The chain employs TRBV18 and TRBJ1-5; D uncertain. V lost 2 bases, J lost 2 bases, and 4 bases lay in between. The CDR3 consists of 13 residues. Germline values: CDR1 KGHSH, CDR2 LQKENI. Here the CDR3 reads CASSPSGNQPQHF. The CDR3 nucleotides are TGTGCCAGCTCACCAAGCGGCAATCAGCCCCAGCATTTT.

V and J are TRBV20-1 and TRBJ1-5; TRBD1 aligns across 7 bases. The CDR3 covers 15 residues. The germline CDR1 and CDR2 sequences are DFQATT and SNEGSKA (reference sequence). V trimming: 3 bases; J trimming: 1 base; junction bases outside the gene matches: 6. The CDR3 sequence is CSASQTGASNQPQHF. The CDR3 DNA reads TGCAGTGCTAGTCAAACAGGGGCCAGCAATCAGCCCCAGCATTTT.

This chain links TRBV5-4 with TRBJ2-3; 8 nucleotides match TRBD1. With V trimmed by 5 bases and J by 3 bases, 5 bases remained unmatched. Germline V lookup: CDR1 SGHNT, CDR2 YYREEE (reference sequence). The CDR3 has 14 residues. CDR3 DNA sequence: TGTGCCAGCAGACAGACAGGGGAAACAGATACGCAGTATTTT. Protein sequence: CASRQTGETDTQYF.

This clone has a handful of counts. The chain carries TRBV28 and TRBJ1-1; 10 nucleotides align to TRBD1. Per the germline V gene, CDR1 is MDHEN and CDR2 is SYDVKM. The ends lost 6 bases at V and 0 bases at J; junction bases unmatched: 10. This CDR3 comprises 17 residues. The CDR3 sequence: CASSDRDRGFMNTEAFF. CDR3 nucleotides: TGTGCCAGCAGCGACCGGGACAGGGGCTTCATGAACACTGAAGCTTTCTTT.

The chain employs TRBV24-1 and TRBJ1-1; possibly TRBD1 for D (6 bases). Trimming left V 5 bases short and J 1 base short, with 10 bases between. The CDR3 covers 14 residues. The germline V gene has CDR1 KGHDR and CDR2 SFDVKD. DNA of the CDR3: TGTGCCACCAGTGCAGGGGTAGGGAACACTGAAGCTTTCTTT. It translates to CATSAGVGNTEAFF.

The chain carries TRBV10-3 and TRBJ2-2; a weak D match, TRBD1 (5 bases). The CDR3 extends over 12 amino acids. V lost 8 bases, J lost 13 bases, and 17 bases lay in between. The germline V gene encodes CDR1 ENHRY and CDR2 SYGVKD. In DNA, the CDR3 is TGTGCCATCGCTCCAGCCGAAAGGGGGCTGTTTTTT. Amino acids: CAIAPAERGLFF.

This chain links TRBV28 with TRBJ1-2, with TRBD1 as a possible D gene (6 bases). The CDR3 has 16 residues. Germline V gives CDR1 MDHEN, CDR2 SYDVKM. Trimming shortened V by 6 bases and J by 8 bases, and 25 bases separated the two germline ends. CDR3 bases: TGTGCCAGCAGCTTGATCCCTGGACAGCTGGCGAGGGGCTACACCTTC. It encodes CASSLIPGQLARGYTF.

The DNA for the CDR3 is TGCGCCAGCAGCTTGGGCCCCCAACAGGAGAACACTGAAGCTTTCTTT. This translates into CASSLGPQQENTEAFF. The chain couples TRBV5-1 to TRBJ1-1; weak D call: TRBD1 (5 bases). V lost 0 bases, J lost 1 base, and 13 bases lay in between. Germline V lookup: CDR1 SGHRS, CDR2 YFSETQ. CDR3 length: 16 amino acids.

As to this clone: At one boundary the junction diverges from the germline segment, which might be a read error. The chain uses TRBV19 and TRBJ1-5, with unresolved D. The CDR3 runs 15 residues. From germline, CDR1 is LNHDA and CDR2 SQIVND (reference sequence). CDR3 coding DNA: TGTGCCAGTAGTATCAGGTACGGTAGCGATCAGCCCCAGCATTTT. Its translation is CASSIRYGSDQPQHF.